Listed below are T cell receptor beta chains from one sample, sequenced in a study of T cell repertoires in cytomegalovirus infection. Using its own MiXCR run on the reads, TCRdb lists one record per CDR3 protein. Here the sample spans 200,000 or so distinct CDR3 sequences, around 35% being singletons. These receptors lack a known antigen. The specimen was CD8+ T cells from cultured PBMCs, collected from culture after CMV antigen stimulation. The receptors derive from a human donor in good health (CMV status not recorded). Some clones in this sample may be carry-over from other donors' samples. CDR3s include the opening cysteine and the closing phenylalanine or tryptophan. The order of the fields is clone size, J gene, D gene, V gene, CDR3 DNA, CDR3 protein. The D gene is left open where the match is weak. Rows may omit the clone size; those that give it use once, few, many or a size class.

NA | TRBJ2-2 | TRBD2 | TRBV6-8 | TGTGCCAGCAGTTACGGGGAGGGAAGGTTCACCGGGGAGCTGTTTTTT | CASSYGEGRFTGELFF
NA | TRBJ2-1 | TRBD1 | TRBV7-9 | TGTGCCAGCAGCTTTCCATCGGGACAGGGGGACTACAATGAGCAGTTCTTC | CASSFPSGQGDYNEQFF
few | TRBJ2-1 | TRBD2 | TRBV7-3 | TGTGCCAGCAGCATAAGACTAGCGGCCTACAATGAGCAGTTCTTC | CASSIRLAAYNEQFF
NA | TRBJ2-7 | TRBD1 | TRBV6-6 | TGTGCCAGCAGAGGACAGGGCTACTACGAGCAGTACTTC | CASRGQGYYEQYF
NA | TRBJ2-7 | TRBD1 | TRBV7-3 | TGTGCCAGCAGCCCCGACAGGGCCTACGAGCAGTACTTC | CASSPDRAYEQYF
NA | TRBJ2-3 | NA | TRBV28 | TGTGCCAGCAGTTTTGGCGGGACAGTCACCACAGATACGCAGTATTTT | CASSFGGTVTTDTQYF
NA | TRBJ2-7 | TRBD2 | TRBV28 | TGTGCCAGCAGTTCCCTGGGCGGGGCGGGAGGGGCCTACGAGCAGTACTTC | CASSSLGGAGGAYEQYF
few | TRBJ2-2 | NA | TRBV24-1 | TGTGCCACCAGTGACCCCCGCAGGGCTACCGCCGGGGAGCTGTTTTTT | CATSDPRRATAGELFF
many | TRBJ2-2 | NA | TRBV7-2 | TGTGCCAGCAGACCAACCGGGGAGCTGTTTTTT | CASRPTGELFF
many | TRBJ1-1 | NA | TRBV6-1 | TGTGCCAGCAGTGAATATAACACTGAAGCTTTCTTT | CASSEYNTEAFF
few | TRBJ2-2 | TRBD1 | TRBV20-1 | TGCAGTGCCCATGGACAGGGAAAGAACACCGGGGAGCTGTTTTTT | CSAHGQGKNTGELFF
NA | TRBJ2-5 | TRBD1 | TRBV12-3/TRBV12-4 | TGTGCCAGCAGATACAGGGGGCGGGAGACCCAGTACTTC | CASRYRGRETQYF
NA | TRBJ1-5 | NA | TRBV7-3 | TGTGCCAGCAGCTTAAGCTTGGCGACAGCAATTCAGCCCCAGCATTTT | CASSLSLATAIQPQHF
NA | TRBJ2-2 | NA | TRBV12-3/TRBV12-4 | TGTGCCAGCAGTTCCGGGTTGACCGGGGAGCTGTTTTTT | CASSSGLTGELFF
few | TRBJ2-1 | NA | TRBV7-8 | TGTGCCAGCAGCTTAGGAAGCTTTGGAGGGAGGATTATGAGTGAGCAGTTCTTC | CASSLGSFGGRIMSEQFF
NA | TRBJ1-1 | NA | TRBV19 | TGTGCCAGTAGCCCTAAATTCGGGGGGCGCAGGACTGAAGCTTTCTTT | CASSPKFGGRRTEAFF